This is a list of T cell receptor beta chains from one sample in a study of regulatory T cells in long-lasting Graves disease. TCRdb reprocessed the multiplex PCR reads with MiXCR, giving one entry per CDR3 protein. The sample has around 500,000 distinct CDR3 sequences; 16% are singletons. These data were likewise used in another study, on T cells in Graves' hyperthyroidism and ophthalmopathy.

The specimen comprised peripheral blood mononuclear cells (PBMCs), sampled at new diagnosis, from a patient treated with antithyroid drugs. The receptors stem from a woman aged 40-65 years with Graves disease. The CDR3 runs from the conserved cysteine through the conserved F or W. The D gene is left open where the match is weak. Where a row states a size, it is once, few, many or the class of an expanded clone; other rows omit it.

j_gene: TRBJ2-3
v_gene: TRBV20-1
abundance: many
d_gene: TRBD2
CDR3aa: CRGTSGGAADTQYF
CDR3nt: TGCAGGGGGACTAGCGGGGGGGCAGCAGATACGCAGTATTTT

j_gene: TRBJ2-7
v_gene: TRBV7-9
abundance: many
d_gene: NA
CDR3aa: CASSLSPQVDEQYF
CDR3nt: TGTGCCAGCAGCTTATCACCACAGGTCGACGAGCAGTACTTC

j_gene: TRBJ2-1
v_gene: TRBV19
abundance: NA
d_gene: NA
CDR3aa: CASSIGTYNEQFF
CDR3nt: TGTGCCAGTAGTATCGGGACTTACAATGAGCAGTTCTTC

j_gene: TRBJ1-1
v_gene: TRBV9
abundance: NA
d_gene: NA
CDR3aa: CASSVVGSVTGAFF
CDR3nt: TGTGCCAGCAGCGTAGTAGGATCGGTAACTGGAGCTTTCTTT

j_gene: TRBJ2-1
v_gene: TRBV19
abundance: NA
d_gene: NA
CDR3aa: CASSMVSWGNYNEQLF
CDR3nt: TGTGCCAGTAGTATGGTCAGCTGGGGGAACTACAATGAGCAGCTCTTC

j_gene: TRBJ2-3
v_gene: TRBV5-1
abundance: NA
d_gene: NA
CDR3aa: CASSPGGENTQYF
CDR3nt: TGCGCCAGCAGCCCTGGCGGGGAAAATACGCAGTATTTT

j_gene: TRBJ1-1
v_gene: TRBV18
abundance: few
d_gene: NA
CDR3aa: CASSPLYRTPMNTEAFF
CDR3nt: TGTGCCAGCTCACCGCTATACAGGACCCCTATGAACACTGAAGCTTTCTTT

j_gene: TRBJ2-4
v_gene: TRBV4-2
abundance: many
d_gene: NA
CDR3aa: CASSHINRDSNIQYF
CDR3nt: TGTGCCAGCAGCCATATAAACAGGGATTCAAACATTCAGTACTTC

j_gene: TRBJ2-7
v_gene: TRBV3-1
abundance: many
d_gene: TRBD2
CDR3aa: CASSPSSGGSYEQYF
CDR3nt: TGTGCCAGCAGCCCCTCTAGCGGGGGCTCCTACGAGCAGTACTTC

j_gene: TRBJ2-1
v_gene: TRBV10-2
abundance: many
d_gene: TRBD1
CDR3aa: CASSLGQGVEQFF
CDR3nt: TGCGCCAGCAGCCTAGGACAGGGCGTCGAGCAGTTCTTC

j_gene: TRBJ2-1
v_gene: TRBV9
abundance: NA
d_gene: TRBD1
CDR3aa: CASSVGGGQGIDEQFF
CDR3nt: TGTGCCAGCAGCGTAGGTGGGGGACAGGGGATAGATGAGCAGTTCTTC

j_gene: TRBJ2-5
v_gene: TRBV5-6
abundance: NA
d_gene: NA
CDR3aa: CASSQGSAGKTQYF
CDR3nt: TGTGCCAGCAGCCAGGGTTCCGCGGGAAAGACCCAGTACTTC

j_gene: TRBJ1-2
v_gene: TRBV30
abundance: few
d_gene: TRBD1
CDR3aa: CAWGEGTGIHGYTF
CDR3nt: TGTGCCTGGGGGGAGGGGACAGGGATCCATGGCTACACCTTC

j_gene: TRBJ2-1
v_gene: TRBV7-3
abundance: many
d_gene: NA
CDR3aa: CASSGGPNEQFF
CDR3nt: TGTGCCAGCAGCGGAGGTCCCAATGAGCAGTTCTTC

j_gene: TRBJ2-7
v_gene: TRBV5-6
abundance: many
d_gene: NA
CDR3aa: CASSPGVNEQYF
CDR3nt: TGTGCCAGCAGCCCAGGGGTCAACGAGCAGTACTTC

j_gene: TRBJ2-1
v_gene: TRBV7-3
abundance: NA
d_gene: TRBD2
CDR3aa: CASSLMGLAADGQFF
CDR3nt: TGTGCCAGCAGCTTAATGGGACTAGCGGCTGACGGGCAGTTCTTC

j_gene: TRBJ1-1
v_gene: TRBV2
abundance: many
d_gene: TRBD1
CDR3aa: CASSFGQGGFAEAFF
CDR3nt: TGTGCCAGCAGTTTCGGTCAGGGGGGCTTCGCTGAAGCTTTCTTT

j_gene: TRBJ2-1
v_gene: TRBV6-2/TRBV6-3
abundance: NA
d_gene: TRBD2
CDR3aa: CASSEFPAGGRVEQFF
CDR3nt: TGTGCCAGCAGTGAGTTTCCAGCGGGGGGGCGGGTTGAGCAGTTCTTC

j_gene: TRBJ2-7
v_gene: TRBV7-2
abundance: few
d_gene: TRBD1
CDR3aa: CASRAGTGIYEQYF
CDR3nt: TGTGCCAGCAGGGCCGGGACAGGAATCTACGAGCAGTACTTC

j_gene: TRBJ1-1
v_gene: TRBV7-9
abundance: many
d_gene: NA
CDR3aa: CASSLVTGEAFF
CDR3nt: TGTGCCAGCAGCTTAGTAACGGGGGAAGCTTTCTTT

j_gene: TRBJ2-5
v_gene: TRBV5-1
abundance: many
d_gene: TRBD2
CDR3aa: CASSRLAGQETQYF
CDR3nt: TGTGCCAGCAGTCGTCTAGCGGGGCAAGAGACCCAGTACTTC

j_gene: TRBJ2-5
v_gene: TRBV7-6
abundance: many
d_gene: TRBD1
CDR3aa: CASSPDRVEETQYF
CDR3nt: TGTGCCAGCAGCCCCGACAGGGTAGAAGAGACCCAGTACTTC

j_gene: TRBJ1-1
v_gene: TRBV5-5
abundance: many
d_gene: NA
CDR3aa: CASSLGGEGRTEAFF
CDR3nt: TGTGCCAGCAGCTTGGGGGGGGAGGGAAGGACTGAAGCTTTCTTT

j_gene: TRBJ2-6
v_gene: TRBV18
abundance: many
d_gene: NA
CDR3aa: CASSPGVSGANVLTF
CDR3nt: TGTGCCAGCAGCCCGGGGGTTTCTGGGGCCAACGTCCTGACTTTC

j_gene: TRBJ1-1
v_gene: TRBV30
abundance: many
d_gene: NA
CDR3aa: CAWSPDFGNTEAFF
CDR3nt: TGTGCCTGGAGTCCCGACTTCGGGAACACTGAAGCTTTCTTT

j_gene: TRBJ1-4
v_gene: TRBV3-1
abundance: few
d_gene: NA
CDR3aa: CASSPRTDNEKLFF
CDR3nt: TGTGCCAGCAGCCCGCGGACGGATAATGAAAAACTGTTTTTT

j_gene: TRBJ2-5
v_gene: TRBV30
abundance: many
d_gene: TRBD2
CDR3aa: CAWTTGGETQYF
CDR3nt: TGTGCCTGGACCACCGGGGGGGAGACCCAGTACTTC

j_gene: TRBJ2-5
v_gene: TRBV6-6
abundance: few
d_gene: NA
CDR3aa: CASSYVEETQYF
CDR3nt: TGTGCCAGCAGTTACGTTGAAGAGACCCAGTACTTC

j_gene: TRBJ1-2
v_gene: TRBV12-3/TRBV12-4
abundance: NA
d_gene: NA
CDR3aa: CASSGETRRGYTF
CDR3nt: TGTGCCAGCAGTGGGGAGACGAGGCGCGGTTACACCTTC

j_gene: TRBJ2-7
v_gene: TRBV7-9
abundance: NA
d_gene: NA
CDR3aa: CASSPYGVASSYEQYF
CDR3nt: TGTGCCAGCAGCCCTTACGGGGTCGCCTCCTCCTACGAGCAGTACTTC

j_gene: TRBJ2-7
v_gene: TRBV19
abundance: NA
d_gene: NA
CDR3aa: CASTPGGGGAVSSYEQYF
CDR3nt: TGTGCCAGTACCCCAGGGGGAGGCGGGGCGGTCAGCTCCTACGAGCAGTACTTC

j_gene: TRBJ2-5
v_gene: TRBV20-1
abundance: NA
d_gene: TRBD2
CDR3aa: CSARRGGAEKETQYF
CDR3nt: TGCAGTGCTCGGCGGGGGGGGGCCGAGAAAGAGACCCAGTACTTC

j_gene: TRBJ1-6
v_gene: TRBV4-1
abundance: once
d_gene: NA
CDR3aa: CASSQGPVGGADSPLHF
CDR3nt: TGCGCCAGCAGCCAAGGGCCCGTGGGGGGAGCCGATTCACCCCTCCACTTT

j_gene: TRBJ1-5
v_gene: TRBV19
abundance: NA
d_gene: NA
CDR3aa: CASIGRQIDQPQHF
CDR3nt: TGTGCCAGTATCGGGAGGCAGATAGATCAGCCCCAGCATTTT

j_gene: TRBJ1-5
v_gene: TRBV4-1
abundance: few
d_gene: NA
CDR3aa: CASSQKLQTGMNNQPQHF
CDR3nt: TGCGCCAGCAGCCAGAAGCTTCAAACAGGGATGAACAATCAGCCCCAGCATTTT

j_gene: TRBJ2-3
v_gene: TRBV19
abundance: NA
d_gene: NA
CDR3aa: CASRNPGRLDTQYF
CDR3nt: TGTGCCAGTAGAAATCCGGGTCGCCTAGATACGCAGTATTTT

j_gene: TRBJ2-1
v_gene: TRBV25-1
abundance: many
d_gene: TRBD2
CDR3aa: CASSPRRLAGGLLNEQFF
CDR3nt: TGTGCCAGCAGTCCCCGCAGACTAGCGGGGGGGTTACTAAATGAGCAGTTCTTC

j_gene: TRBJ1-2
v_gene: TRBV12-3/TRBV12-4
abundance: many
d_gene: NA
CDR3aa: CASSLTREHYGYTF
CDR3nt: TGTGCCAGCAGTCTCACCAGGGAACACTATGGCTACACCTTC

j_gene: TRBJ2-1
v_gene: TRBV7-2
abundance: many
d_gene: TRBD2
CDR3aa: CASSLRRGLGIVYNEQFF
CDR3nt: TGTGCCAGCAGCTTACGCCGGGGACTAGGGATTGTCTACAATGAGCAGTTCTTC

j_gene: TRBJ1-4
v_gene: TRBV10-3
abundance: few
d_gene: TRBD1
CDR3aa: CAISENRPGQYEEKLFF
CDR3nt: TGTGCCATCAGCGAGAACCGTCCGGGACAGTATGAAGAAAAACTGTTTTTT

j_gene: TRBJ2-3
v_gene: TRBV7-9
abundance: few
d_gene: NA
CDR3aa: CASSLVQGKDTQYF
CDR3nt: TGTGCCAGCAGCTTAGTTCAGGGGAAAGATACGCAGTATTTT